The clone carrying this TCR beta chain has just a few counts. The antigen is undetermined. The data derive from a study of blood T cells in healthy people across ages. General observations from the study: PBMCs left unsorted prevented a conclusive naive versus antigen-experienced comparison. The fall in TCR beta diversity per million T cells was roughly linear with age. It was found that TCR beta diversity correlated strongly with the percentage of naive T cells.

Deletions cut 7 bases from V and 4 bases from J, with 16 bases between. The CDR3 loop spans 14 amino acids. With a J-beta primer mix and a sample-barcoded 5' primer, a second PCR ran about 7 to 12 cycles. A 12-random-nucleotide template-switch adaptor tagged each cDNA molecule. TCRdb fed the 5' RACE reads into MiXCR, producing one record per CDR3 protein. The sample includes 590,000 or so distinct CDR3 sequences, about 30% seen only once; the top ten take 15% to 19%. Sequences were obtained from blood. The chain couples TRBV12-3 or TRBV12-4 to TRBJ1-2; D is unclear. The sequence was obtained from a woman aged 80 or older in good health. CDR3 DNA sequence: TGTGCCAGCACCCAAAGTGCGCGTGCCTATGGCTACACCTTC. Amino acids: CASTQSARAYGYTF.